This TCR beta chain derives from a study of shared clonotypes between healthy human individuals. Germline V gene sequence: CDR1 SGHTA, CDR2 FQGNSA. This CDR3 has 15 residues. The J segment lost 2 bases and the V segment lost 4 bases, leaving 5 bases of the junction unmatched. Sequencing used immunoSEQ multiplex PCR; TCRdb keeps in-frame clones, though not all of them. The sample carries some 2,500,000 clones, 85% to 95% recorded once. Material for sequencing was naive CD4+ T cells from PBMCs. Indicated subset: CD45RA+ positively selected. The chain employs TRBV7-2 and TRBJ1-5; 7 nucleotides agree with TRBD1. The TCR was taken from a man between 18 and 35 years old in good health. Some clones in this sample may be carry-over from other donors' samples. The CDR3 loop reads CASSSSGTGNQPQHF. Here the CDR3 DNA reads TGTGCCAGCAGCTCCAGCGGGACAGGCAATCAGCCCCAGCATTTT.